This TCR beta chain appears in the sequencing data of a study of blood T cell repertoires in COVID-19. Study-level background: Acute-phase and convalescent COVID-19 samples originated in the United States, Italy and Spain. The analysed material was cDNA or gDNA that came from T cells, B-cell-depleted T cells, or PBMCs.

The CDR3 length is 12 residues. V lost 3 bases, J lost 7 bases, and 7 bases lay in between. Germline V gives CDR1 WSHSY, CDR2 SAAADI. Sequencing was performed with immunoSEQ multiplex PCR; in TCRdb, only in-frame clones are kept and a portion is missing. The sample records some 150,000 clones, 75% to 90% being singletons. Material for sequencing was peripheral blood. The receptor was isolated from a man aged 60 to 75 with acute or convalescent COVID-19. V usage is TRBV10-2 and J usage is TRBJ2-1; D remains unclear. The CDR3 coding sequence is TGCGCCAGCAGTGAAGCCGGTAATGAGCAGTTCTTC. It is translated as CASSEAGNEQFF.